This TCR beta chain derives from a study of T cell responses to AZD1222 COVID-19 vaccine. The overall study: The analysis combined second doses at about 4 or about 12 weeks.

Germline CDR1 is GTSNPN and CDR2 is SVGIG (reference sequence). The CDR3 sequence is 13 residues long. V lost 2 bases and J 0 bases, leaving 7 bases between the germline ends. Profiled with immunoSEQ multiplex PCR; TCRdb holds only in-frame clones, not every one. This table has around 95,000 clones, 85% to 95% appearing once. The receptor was isolated from an adult in good health. The chain couples TRBV30 to TRBJ1-1; unclear D gene. The sample in question was peripheral blood, obtained on day 0 of AZD1222 vaccination. CDR3 DNA: TGTGCCTGGAGTCCGAGCATGAACACTGAAGCTTTCTTT. It codes for CAWSPSMNTEAFF.